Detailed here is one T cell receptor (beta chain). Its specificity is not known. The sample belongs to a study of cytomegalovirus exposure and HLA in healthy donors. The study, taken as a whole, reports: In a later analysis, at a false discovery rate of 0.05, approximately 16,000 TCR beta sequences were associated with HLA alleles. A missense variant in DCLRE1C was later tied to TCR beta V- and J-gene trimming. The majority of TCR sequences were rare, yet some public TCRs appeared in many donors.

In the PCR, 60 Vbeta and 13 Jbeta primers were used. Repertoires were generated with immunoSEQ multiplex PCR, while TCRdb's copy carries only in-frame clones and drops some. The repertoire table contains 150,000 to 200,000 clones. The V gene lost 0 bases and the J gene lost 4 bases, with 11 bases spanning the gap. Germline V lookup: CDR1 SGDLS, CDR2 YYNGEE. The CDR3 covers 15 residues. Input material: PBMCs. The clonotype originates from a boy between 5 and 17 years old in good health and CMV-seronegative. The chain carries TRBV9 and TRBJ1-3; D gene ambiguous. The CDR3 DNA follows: TGTGCCAGCAGCGTAGCTTCGACACGGGGAAACACCATATATTTT. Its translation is CASSVASTRGNTIYF.